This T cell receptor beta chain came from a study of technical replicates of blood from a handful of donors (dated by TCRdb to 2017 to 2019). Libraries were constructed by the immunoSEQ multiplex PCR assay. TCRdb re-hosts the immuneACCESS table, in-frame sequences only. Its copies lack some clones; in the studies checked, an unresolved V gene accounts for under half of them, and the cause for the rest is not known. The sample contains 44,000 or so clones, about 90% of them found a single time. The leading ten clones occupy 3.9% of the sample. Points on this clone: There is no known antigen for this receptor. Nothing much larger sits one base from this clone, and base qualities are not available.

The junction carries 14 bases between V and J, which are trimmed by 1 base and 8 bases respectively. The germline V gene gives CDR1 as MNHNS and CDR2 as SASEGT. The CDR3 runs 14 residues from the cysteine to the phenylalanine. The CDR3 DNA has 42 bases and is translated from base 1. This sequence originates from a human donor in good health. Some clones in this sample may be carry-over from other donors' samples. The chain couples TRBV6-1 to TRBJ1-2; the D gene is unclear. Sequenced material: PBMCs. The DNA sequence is TGTGCCAGCAGTGAAGGAGTGGCGGGTCCCGGCTACACCTTC. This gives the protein CASSEGVAGPGYTF.